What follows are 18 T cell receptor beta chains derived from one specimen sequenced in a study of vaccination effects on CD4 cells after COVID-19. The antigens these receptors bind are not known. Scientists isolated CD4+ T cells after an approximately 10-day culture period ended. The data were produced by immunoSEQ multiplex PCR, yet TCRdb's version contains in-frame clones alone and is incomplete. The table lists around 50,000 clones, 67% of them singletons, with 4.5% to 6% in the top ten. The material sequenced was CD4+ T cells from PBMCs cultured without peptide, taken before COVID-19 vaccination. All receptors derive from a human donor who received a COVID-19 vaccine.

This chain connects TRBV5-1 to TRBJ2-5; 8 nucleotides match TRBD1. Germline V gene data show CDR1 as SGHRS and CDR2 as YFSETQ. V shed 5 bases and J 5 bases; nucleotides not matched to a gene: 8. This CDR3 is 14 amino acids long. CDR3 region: CASSFSGGGETQYF. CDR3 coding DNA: TGCGCCAGCAGTTTCTCAGGGGGCGGGGAGACCCAGTACTTC.

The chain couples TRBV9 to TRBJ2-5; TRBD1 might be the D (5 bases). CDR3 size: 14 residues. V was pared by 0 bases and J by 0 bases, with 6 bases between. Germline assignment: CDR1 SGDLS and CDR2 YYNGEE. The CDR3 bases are TGTGCCAGCAGCGTAGCAGGGAACCAAGAGACCCAGTACTTC. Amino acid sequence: CASSVAGNQETQYF.

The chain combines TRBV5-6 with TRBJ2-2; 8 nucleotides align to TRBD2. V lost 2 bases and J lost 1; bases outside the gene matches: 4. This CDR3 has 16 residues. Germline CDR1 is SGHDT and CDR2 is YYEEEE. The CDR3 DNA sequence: TGTGCCAGCAGCTTATTAACTAGCGGGAACACCGGGGAGCTGTTTTTT. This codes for CASSLLTSGNTGELFF. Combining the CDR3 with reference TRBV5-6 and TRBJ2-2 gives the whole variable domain DAGVTQSPTHLIKTRGQQVTLRCSPKSGHDTVSWYQQALGQGPQFIFQYYEEEERQRGNFPDRFSGHQFPNYSSELNVNALLLGDSALYLCASSLLTSGNTGELFFGEGSRLTVL.

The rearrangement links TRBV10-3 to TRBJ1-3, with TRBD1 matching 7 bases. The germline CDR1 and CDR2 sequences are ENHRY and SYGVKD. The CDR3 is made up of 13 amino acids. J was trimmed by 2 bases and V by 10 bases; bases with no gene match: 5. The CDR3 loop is CATSDRAGNTIYF. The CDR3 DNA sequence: TGTGCCACCAGCGACAGGGCTGGAAACACCATATATTTT.

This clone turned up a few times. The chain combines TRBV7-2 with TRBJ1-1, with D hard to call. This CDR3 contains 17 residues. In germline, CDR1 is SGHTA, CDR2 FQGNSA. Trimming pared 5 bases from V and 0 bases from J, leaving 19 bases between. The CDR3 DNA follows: TGTGCCAGCAGCCCGGGAGTGGGTCTAGGAATGAACACTGAAGCTTTCTTT. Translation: CASSPGVGLGMNTEAFF.

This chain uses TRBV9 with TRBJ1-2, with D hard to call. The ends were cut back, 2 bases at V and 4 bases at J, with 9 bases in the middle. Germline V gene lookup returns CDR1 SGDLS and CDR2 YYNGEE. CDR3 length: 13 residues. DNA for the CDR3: TGTGCCAGCAGCGTTGACCCCTCCTATGGCTACACCTTC. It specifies CASSVDPSYGYTF.

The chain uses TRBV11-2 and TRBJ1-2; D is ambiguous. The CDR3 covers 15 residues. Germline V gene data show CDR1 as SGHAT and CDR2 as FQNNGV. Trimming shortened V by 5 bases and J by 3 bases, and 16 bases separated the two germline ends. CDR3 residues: CASSPGRLLDYGYTF. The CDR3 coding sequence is TGTGCCAGCAGCCCTGGGCGGCTGCTTGACTATGGCTACACCTTC.

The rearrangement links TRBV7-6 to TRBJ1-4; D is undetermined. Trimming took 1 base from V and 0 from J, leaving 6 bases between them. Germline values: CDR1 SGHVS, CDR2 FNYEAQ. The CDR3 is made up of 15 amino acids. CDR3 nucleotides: TGTGCCAGCAGCTTAGGAATTGCAACTAATGAAAAACTGTTTTTT. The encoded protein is CASSLGIATNEKLFF.

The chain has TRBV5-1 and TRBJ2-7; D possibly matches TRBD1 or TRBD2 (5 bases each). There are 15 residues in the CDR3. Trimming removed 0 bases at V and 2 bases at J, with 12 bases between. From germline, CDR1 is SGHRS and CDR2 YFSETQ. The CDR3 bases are TGCGCCAGCAGCTTGGTGTCGCAGGGAGCCTACGAGCAGTACTTC. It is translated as CASSLVSQGAYEQYF.

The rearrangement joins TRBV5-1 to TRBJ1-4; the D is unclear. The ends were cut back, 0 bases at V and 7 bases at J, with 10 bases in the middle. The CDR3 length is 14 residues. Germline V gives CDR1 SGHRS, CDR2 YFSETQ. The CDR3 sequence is CASSLASGGEKLFF. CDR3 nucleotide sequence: TGCGCCAGCAGCTTGGCCTCCGGAGGTGAAAAACTGTTTTTT.

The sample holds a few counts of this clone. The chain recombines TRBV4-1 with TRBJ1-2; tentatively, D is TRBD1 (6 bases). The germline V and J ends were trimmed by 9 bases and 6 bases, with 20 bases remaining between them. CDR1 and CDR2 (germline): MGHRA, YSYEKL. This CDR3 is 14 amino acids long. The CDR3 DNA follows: TGCGCCAGAGACCCGAGGGGGTATGATGATGGCTACACCTTC. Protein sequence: CARDPRGYDDGYTF.

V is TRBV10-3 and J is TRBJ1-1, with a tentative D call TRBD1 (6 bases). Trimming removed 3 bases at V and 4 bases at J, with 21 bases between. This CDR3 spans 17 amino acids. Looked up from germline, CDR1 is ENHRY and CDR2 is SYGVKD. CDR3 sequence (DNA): TGTGCCATCAGTGACCTTGGGGCCCCCGGAGGGGGCACTGAAGCTTTCTTT. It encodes CAISDLGAPGGGTEAFF.

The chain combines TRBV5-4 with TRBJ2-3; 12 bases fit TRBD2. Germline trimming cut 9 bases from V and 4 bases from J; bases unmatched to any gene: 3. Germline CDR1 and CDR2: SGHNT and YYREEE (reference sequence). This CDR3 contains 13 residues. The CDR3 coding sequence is TGTGCCACCAGACTAGCGGGAGCAGATACGCAGTATTTT. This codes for CATRLAGADTQYF.

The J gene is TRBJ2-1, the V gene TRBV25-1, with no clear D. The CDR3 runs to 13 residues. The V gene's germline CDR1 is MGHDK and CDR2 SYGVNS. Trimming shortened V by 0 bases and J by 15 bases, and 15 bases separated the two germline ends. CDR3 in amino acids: CASSEYGRPLPFF. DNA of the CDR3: TGTGCCAGCAGTGAATATGGAAGGCCCCTTCCGTTCTTC.

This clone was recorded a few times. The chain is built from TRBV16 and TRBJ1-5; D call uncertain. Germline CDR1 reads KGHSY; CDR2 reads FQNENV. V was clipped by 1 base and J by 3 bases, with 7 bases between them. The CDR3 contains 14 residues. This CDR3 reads CASSQLAVNQPQHF. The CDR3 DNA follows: TGTGCCAGCAGCCAATTGGCAGTCAATCAGCCCCAGCATTTT.

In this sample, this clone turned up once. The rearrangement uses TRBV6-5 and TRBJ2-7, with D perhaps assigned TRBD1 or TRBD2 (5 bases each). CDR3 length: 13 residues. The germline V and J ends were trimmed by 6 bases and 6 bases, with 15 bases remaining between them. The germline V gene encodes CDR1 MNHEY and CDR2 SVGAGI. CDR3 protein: CASRGPLVGEQYF. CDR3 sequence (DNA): TGTGCCAGCAGGGGACCCCTCGTAGGCGAGCAGTACTTC.

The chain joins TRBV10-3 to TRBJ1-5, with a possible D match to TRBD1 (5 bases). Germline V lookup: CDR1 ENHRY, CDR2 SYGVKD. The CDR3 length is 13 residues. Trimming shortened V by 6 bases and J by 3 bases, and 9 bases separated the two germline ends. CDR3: CAISGTDNQPQHF. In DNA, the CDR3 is TGTGCCATCAGCGGGACGGACAATCAGCCCCAGCATTTT.

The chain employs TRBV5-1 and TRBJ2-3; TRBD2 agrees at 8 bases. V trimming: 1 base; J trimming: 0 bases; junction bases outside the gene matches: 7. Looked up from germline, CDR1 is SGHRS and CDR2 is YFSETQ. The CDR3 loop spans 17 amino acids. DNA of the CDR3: TGCGCCAGCAGCTTGAGATCTAGCGGGCCCAGCACAGATACGCAGTATTTT. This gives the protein CASSLRSSGPSTDTQYF.